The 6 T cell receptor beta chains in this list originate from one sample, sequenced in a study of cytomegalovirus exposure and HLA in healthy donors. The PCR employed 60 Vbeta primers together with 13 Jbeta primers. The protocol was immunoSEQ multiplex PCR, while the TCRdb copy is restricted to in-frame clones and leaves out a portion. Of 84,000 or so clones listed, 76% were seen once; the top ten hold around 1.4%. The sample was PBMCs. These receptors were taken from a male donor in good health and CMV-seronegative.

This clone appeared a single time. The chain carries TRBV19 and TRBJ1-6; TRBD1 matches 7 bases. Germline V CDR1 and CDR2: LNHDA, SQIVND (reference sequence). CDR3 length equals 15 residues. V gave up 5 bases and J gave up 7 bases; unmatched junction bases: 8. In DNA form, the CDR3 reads TGTGCCAGTAGTCCGCCGGGACAGTCCAATTCACCCCTCCACTTT. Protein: CASSPPGQSNSPLHF.

CDR3 sequence (DNA): TGTGCCAGCAGTTTCCCGGGACAGGGGGCGCAAGAGCAGTACTTC. Its protein is CASSFPGQGAQEQYF. The chain uses TRBV27 and TRBJ2-7, with TRBD1 identical over 12 bases. The CDR3 sequence is 15 residues long. Germline CDR1 reads MNHEY; CDR2 reads SMNVEV (reference sequence). After removal of 3 bases from V and 7 bases from J, the junction contained 7 bases not matched to a gene.

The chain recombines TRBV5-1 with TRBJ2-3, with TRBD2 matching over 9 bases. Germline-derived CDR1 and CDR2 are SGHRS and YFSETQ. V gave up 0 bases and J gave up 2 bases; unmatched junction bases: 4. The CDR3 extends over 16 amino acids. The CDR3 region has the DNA TGCGCCAGCAGCTTGGCCTCTAGCGGGAACACAGATACGCAGTATTTT. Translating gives CASSLASSGNTDTQYF.

The CDR3 is CAWRAALTNEKLFF. In nucleotides, the CDR3 is TGTGCCTGGAGGGCGGCCCTAACTAATGAAAAACTGTTTTTT. V gene TRBV30 combines with J gene TRBJ1-4; the D is unclear. V was cut by 3 bases and J by 1 base, with 9 bases left in between. Germline V CDR1 and CDR2: GTSNPN, SVGIG (reference sequence). CDR3 length: 14 residues.

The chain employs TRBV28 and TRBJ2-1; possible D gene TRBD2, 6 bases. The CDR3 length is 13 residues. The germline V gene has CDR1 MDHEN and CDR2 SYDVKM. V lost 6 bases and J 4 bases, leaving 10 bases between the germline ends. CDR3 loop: CASSPRGYNEQFF. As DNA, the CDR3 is TGTGCCAGCAGCCCGCGGGGTTACAATGAGCAGTTCTTC.

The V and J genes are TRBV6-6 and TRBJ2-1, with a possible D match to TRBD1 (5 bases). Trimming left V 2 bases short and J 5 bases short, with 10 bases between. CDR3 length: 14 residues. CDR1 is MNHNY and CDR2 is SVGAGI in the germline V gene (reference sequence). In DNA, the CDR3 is TGTGCCAGCAGTTACGCGACAGCTAACAATGAGCAGTTCTTC. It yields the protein CASSYATANNEQFF.